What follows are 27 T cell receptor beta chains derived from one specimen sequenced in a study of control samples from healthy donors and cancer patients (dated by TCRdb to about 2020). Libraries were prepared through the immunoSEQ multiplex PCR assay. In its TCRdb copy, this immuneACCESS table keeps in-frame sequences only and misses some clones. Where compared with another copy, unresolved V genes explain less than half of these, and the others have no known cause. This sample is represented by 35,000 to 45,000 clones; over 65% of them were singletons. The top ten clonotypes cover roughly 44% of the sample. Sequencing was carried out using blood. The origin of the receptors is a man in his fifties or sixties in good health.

This chain's CDR3 is CAISGTAQETQYF. The CDR3 DNA reads TGTGCCATCAGTGGGACGGCCCAAGAGACCCAGTACTTC. The V gene is TRBV10-3, the J gene TRBJ2-5; D not certain. The V and J ends lost 4 bases and 1 base respectively, with 7 bases between them. CDR1 ENHRY and CDR2 SYGVKD come from the germline V gene. The CDR3 is made up of 13 amino acids.

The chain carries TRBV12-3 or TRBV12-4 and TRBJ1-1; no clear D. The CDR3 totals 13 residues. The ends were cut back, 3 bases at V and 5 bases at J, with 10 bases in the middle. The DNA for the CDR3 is TGTGCCAGCAGTTTTCAACGAGGGACTGAAGCTTTCTTT. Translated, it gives CASSFQRGTEAFF.

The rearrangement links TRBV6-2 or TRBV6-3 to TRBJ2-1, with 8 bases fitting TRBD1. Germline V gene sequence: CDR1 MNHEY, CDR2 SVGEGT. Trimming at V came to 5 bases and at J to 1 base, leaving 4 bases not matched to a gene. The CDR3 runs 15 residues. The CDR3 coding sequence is TGTGCCAGCAGTGCGGACAGGGCATCCTACAATGAGCAGTTCTTC. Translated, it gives CASSADRASYNEQFF.

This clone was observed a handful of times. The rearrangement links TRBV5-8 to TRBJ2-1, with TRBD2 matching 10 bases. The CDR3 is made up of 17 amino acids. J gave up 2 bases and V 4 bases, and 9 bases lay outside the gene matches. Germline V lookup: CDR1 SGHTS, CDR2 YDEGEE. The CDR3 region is CASSRVSGRRTYNEQFF. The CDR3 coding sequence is TGTGCCAGCAGCCGGGTTAGCGGGAGGAGGACCTACAATGAGCAGTTCTTC.

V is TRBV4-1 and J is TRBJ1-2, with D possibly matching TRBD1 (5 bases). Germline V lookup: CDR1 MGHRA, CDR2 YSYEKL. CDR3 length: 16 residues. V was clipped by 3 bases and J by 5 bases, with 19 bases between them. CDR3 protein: CASSQTPNLGAYGYTF. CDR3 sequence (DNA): TGCGCCAGCAGCCAGACCCCCAACCTTGGGGCATATGGCTACACCTTC.

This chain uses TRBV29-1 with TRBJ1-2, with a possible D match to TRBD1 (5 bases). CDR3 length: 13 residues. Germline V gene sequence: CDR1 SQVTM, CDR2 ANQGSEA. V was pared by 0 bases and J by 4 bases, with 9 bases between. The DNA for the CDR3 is TGCAGCGTTGAAGATACAGGCGGCTATGGCTACACCTTC. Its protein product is CSVEDTGGYGYTF.

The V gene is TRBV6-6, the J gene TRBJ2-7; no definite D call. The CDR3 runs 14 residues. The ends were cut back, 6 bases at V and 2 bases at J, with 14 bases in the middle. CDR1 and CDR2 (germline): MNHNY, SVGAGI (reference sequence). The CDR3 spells CASRPGPGPYEQYF. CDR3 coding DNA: TGTGCCAGCAGGCCCGGGCCGGGCCCCTACGAGCAGTACTTC.

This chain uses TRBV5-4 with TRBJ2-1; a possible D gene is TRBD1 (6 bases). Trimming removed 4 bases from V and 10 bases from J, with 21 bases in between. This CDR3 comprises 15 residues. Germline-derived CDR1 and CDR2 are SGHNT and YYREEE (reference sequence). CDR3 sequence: CASSPSPDRFWEQFF. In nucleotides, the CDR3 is TGTGCCAGCAGCCCAAGCCCCGACAGGTTCTGGGAGCAGTTCTTC.

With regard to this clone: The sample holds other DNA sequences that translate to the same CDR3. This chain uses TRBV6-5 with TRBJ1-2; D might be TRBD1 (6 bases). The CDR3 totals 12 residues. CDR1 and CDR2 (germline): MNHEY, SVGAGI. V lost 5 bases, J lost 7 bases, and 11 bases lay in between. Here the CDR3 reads CASSRQDRGYTF. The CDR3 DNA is TGTGCCAGCAGTCGACAGGATCGTGGCTACACCTTC.

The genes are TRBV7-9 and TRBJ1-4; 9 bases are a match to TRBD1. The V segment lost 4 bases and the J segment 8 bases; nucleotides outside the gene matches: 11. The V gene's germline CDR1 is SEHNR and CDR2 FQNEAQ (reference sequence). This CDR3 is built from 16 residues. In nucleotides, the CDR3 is TGTGCCAGCAGCTCCCAAAAGGGACAGGGCCCCGAAAAACTGTTTTTT. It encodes CASSSQKGQGPEKLFF.

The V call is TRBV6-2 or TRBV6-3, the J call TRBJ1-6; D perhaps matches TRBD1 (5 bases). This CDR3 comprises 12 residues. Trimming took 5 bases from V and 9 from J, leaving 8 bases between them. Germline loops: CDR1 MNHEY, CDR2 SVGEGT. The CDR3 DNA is TGTGCCAGCAGTAGACAGTCTTCACCCCTCCACTTT. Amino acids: CASSRQSSPLHF.

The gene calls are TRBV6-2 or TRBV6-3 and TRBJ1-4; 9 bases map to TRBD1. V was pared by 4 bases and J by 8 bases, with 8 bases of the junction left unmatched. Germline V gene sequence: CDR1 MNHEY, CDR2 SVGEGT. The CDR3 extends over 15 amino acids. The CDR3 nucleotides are TGTGCCAGCAGTTCGTCTGGGACAGGGAAAGAAAAACTGTTTTTT. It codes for CASSSSGTGKEKLFF.

CDR3 sequence reads: CASSLGGLAGGSISYNEQFF. The CDR3 nucleotides are TGTGCCAGCAGCTTGGGTGGACTAGCGGGAGGGTCGATATCCTACAATGAGCAGTTCTTC. The gene calls are TRBV5-5 and TRBJ2-1; TRBD2 agrees at 15 bases. Germline CDR1 is SGHKS and CDR2 is YYEKEE (reference sequence). The CDR3 length is 20 residues. Losses at the gene ends were 0 bases for V and 1 base for J; bases not matched to a gene: 8.

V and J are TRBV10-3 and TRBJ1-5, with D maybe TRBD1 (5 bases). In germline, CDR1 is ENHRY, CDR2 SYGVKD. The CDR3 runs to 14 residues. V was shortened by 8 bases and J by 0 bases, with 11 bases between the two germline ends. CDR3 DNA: TGTGCCATCGGGGCCGGCGGTAGCAATCAGCCCCAGCATTTT. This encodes CAIGAGGSNQPQHF.

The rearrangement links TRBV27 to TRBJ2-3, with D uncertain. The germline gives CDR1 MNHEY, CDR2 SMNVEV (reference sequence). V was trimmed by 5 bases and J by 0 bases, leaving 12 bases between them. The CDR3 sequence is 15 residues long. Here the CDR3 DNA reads TGTGCCAGCAGTAGACAAACCAGTAGCACAGATACGCAGTATTTT. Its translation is CASSRQTSSTDTQYF.

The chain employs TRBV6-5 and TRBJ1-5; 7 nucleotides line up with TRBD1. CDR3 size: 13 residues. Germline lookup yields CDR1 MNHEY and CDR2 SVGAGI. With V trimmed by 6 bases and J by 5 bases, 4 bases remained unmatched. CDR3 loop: CASRPTGYQPQHF. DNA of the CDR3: TGTGCCAGCAGACCGACAGGGTATCAGCCCCAGCATTTT.

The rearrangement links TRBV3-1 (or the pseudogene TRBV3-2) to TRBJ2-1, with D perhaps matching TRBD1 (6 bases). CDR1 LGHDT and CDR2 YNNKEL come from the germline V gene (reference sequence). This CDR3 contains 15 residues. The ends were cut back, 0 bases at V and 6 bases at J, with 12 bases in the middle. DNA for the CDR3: TGTGCCAGCAGCCAAGAAGGGGGAGCACGCAATGAGCAGTTCTTC. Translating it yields CASSQEGGARNEQFF.

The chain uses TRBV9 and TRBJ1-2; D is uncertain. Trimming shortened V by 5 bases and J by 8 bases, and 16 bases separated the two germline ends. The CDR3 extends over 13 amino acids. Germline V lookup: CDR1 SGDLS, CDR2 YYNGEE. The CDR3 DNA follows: TGTGCCAGCAGACCCCGGGCCTCGGGAGGCTACACCTTC. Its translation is CASRPRASGGYTF.

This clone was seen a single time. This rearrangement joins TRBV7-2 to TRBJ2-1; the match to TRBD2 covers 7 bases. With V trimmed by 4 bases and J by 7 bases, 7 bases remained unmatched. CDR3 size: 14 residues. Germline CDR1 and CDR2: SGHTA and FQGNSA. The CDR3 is CASSSRTSLNEQFF. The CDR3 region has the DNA TGTGCCAGCAGCTCCCGGACTAGTTTAAATGAGCAGTTCTTC. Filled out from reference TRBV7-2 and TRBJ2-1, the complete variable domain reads GAGVSQSPSNKVTEKGKDVELRCDPISGHTALYWYRQSLGQGLEFLIYFQGNSAPDKSGLPSDRFSAERTGGSVSTLTIQRTQQEDSAVYLCASSSRTSLNEQFFGPGTRLTVL.

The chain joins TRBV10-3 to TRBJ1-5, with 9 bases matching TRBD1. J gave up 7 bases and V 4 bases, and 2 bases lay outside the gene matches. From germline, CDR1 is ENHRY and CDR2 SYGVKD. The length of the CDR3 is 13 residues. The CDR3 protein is CAISGDREQPQHF. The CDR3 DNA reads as TGTGCCATCAGTGGGGACAGGGAACAGCCCCAGCATTTT.

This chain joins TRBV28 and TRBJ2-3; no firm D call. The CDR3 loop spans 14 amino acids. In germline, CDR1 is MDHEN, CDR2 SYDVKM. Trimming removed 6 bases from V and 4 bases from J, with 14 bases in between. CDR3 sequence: CASSFSKTADTQYF. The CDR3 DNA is TGTGCCAGCAGCTTCAGTAAGACGGCAGATACGCAGTATTTT.

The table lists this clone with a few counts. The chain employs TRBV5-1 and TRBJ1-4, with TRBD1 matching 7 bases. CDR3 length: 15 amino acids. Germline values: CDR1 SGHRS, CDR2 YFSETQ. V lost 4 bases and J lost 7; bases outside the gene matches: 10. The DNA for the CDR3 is TGCGCCAGCAGCACCGGGACAGCTAATACTGAAAAACTGTTTTTT. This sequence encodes CASSTGTANTEKLFF.

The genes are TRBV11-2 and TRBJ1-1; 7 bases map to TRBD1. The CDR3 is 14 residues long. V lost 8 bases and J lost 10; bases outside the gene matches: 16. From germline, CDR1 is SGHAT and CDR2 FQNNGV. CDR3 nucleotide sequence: TGTGCCAGCGGACCCGAAGGGACAGCCAAGAGAGCTTTCTTT. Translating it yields CASGPEGTAKRAFF.

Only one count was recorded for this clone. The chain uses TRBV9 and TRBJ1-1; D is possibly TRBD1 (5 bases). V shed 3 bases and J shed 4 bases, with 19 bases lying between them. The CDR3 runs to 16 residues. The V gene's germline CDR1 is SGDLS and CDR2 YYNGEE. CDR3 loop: CASSAAQVRGGTEAFF. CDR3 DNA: TGTGCCAGCAGCGCCGCACAGGTACGGGGCGGCACTGAAGCTTTCTTT.

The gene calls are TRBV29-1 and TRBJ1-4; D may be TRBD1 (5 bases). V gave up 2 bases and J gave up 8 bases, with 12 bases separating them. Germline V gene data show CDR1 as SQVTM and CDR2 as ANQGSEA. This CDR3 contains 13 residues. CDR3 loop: CSVEPRGQEKLFF. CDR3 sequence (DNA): TGCAGCGTTGAACCTAGGGGCCAAGAAAAACTGTTTTTT. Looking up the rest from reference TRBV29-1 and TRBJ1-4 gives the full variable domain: SAVISQKPSRDICQRGTSLTIQCQVDSQVTMMFWYRQQPGQSLTLIATANQGSEATYESGFVIDKFPISRPNLTFSTLTVSNMSPEDSSIYLCSVEPRGQEKLFFGSGTQLSVL.

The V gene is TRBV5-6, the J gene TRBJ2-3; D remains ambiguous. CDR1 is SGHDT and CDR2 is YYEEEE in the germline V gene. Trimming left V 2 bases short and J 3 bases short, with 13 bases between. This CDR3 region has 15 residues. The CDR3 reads CASSFRRLGTDTQYF. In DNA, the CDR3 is TGTGCCAGCAGCTTCCGCCGCCTAGGGACAGATACGCAGTATTTT.

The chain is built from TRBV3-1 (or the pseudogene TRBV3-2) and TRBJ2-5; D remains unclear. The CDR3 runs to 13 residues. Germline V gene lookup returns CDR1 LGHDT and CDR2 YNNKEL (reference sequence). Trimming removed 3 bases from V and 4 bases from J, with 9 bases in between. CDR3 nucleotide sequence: TGTGCCAGCAGCCAGGTGATTGCAGAGACCCAGTACTTC. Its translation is CASSQVIAETQYF.